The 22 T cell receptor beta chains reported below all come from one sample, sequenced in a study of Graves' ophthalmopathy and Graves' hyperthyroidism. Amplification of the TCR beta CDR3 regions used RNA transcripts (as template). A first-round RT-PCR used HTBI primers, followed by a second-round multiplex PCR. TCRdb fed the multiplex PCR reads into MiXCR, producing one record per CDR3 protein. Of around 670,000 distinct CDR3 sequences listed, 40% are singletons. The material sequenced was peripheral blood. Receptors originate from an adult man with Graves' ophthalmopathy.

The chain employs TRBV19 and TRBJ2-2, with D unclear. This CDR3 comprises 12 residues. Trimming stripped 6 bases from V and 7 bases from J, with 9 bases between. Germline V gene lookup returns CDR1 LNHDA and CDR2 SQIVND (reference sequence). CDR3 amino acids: CASRVFLGELFF. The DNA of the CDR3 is TGTGCCAGTAGGGTTTTCCTCGGGGAGCTGTTTTTT. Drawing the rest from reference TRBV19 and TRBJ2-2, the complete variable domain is DGGITQSPKYLFRKEGQNVTLSCEQNLNHDAMYWYRQDPGQGLRLIYYSQIVNDFQKGDIAEGYSVSREKKESFPLTVTSAQKNPTAFYLCASRVFLGELFFGEGSRLTVL.

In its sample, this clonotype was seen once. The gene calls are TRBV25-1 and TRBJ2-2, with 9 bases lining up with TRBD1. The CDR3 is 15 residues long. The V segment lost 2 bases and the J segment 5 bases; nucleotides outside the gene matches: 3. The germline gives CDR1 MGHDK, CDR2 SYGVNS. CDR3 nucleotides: TGTGCCAGCAGTGAACAGGGACAGGGAACCGGGGAGCTGTTTTTT. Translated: CASSEQGQGTGELFF.

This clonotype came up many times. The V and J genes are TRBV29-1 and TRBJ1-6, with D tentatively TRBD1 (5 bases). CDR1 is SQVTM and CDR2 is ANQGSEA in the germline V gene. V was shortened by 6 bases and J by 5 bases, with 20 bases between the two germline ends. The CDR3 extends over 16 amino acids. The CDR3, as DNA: TGCAGCGTCATGGGGACGGGCCCTCCGAATAATTCACCCCTCCACTTT. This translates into CSVMGTGPPNNSPLHF.

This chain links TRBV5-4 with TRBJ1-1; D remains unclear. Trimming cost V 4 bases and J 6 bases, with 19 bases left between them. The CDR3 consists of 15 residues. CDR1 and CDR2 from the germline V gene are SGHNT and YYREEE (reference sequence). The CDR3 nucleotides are TGTGCCAGCAGCCCTAAACTTGGCCCTAGCGCTGAAGCTTTCTTT. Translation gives CASSPKLGPSAEAFF.

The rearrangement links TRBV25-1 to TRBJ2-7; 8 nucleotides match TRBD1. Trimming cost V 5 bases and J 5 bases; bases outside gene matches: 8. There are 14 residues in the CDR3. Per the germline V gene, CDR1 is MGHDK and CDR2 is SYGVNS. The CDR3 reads CASSQGARPDEQYF. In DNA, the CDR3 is TGTGCCAGCAGTCAGGGGGCGCGTCCCGACGAGCAGTACTTC.

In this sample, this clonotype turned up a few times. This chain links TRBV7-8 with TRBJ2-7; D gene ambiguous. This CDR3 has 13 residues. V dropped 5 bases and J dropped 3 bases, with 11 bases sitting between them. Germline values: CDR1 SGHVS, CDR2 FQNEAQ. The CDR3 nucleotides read TGTGCCAGCAGCGAGCTCCCAGGCTACGAGCAGTACTTC. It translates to CASSELPGYEQYF.

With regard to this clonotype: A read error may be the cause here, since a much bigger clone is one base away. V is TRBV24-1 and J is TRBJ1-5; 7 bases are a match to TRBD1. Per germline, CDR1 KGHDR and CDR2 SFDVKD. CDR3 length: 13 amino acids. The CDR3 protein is CASRDSGNQPRHF. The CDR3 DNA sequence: TGTGCCAGCAGGGACAGTGGCAATCAGCCCCGGCATTTT.

CDR3 in DNA: TGCAGCGTATTTGGGACAGGGGCCCCCCGAGAGGGTCAGCCCCAGCATTTT. Translating it yields CSVFGTGAPREGQPQHF. The chain recombines TRBV29-1 with TRBJ1-5; 10 nucleotides line up with TRBD1. Germline CDR1 reads SQVTM; CDR2 reads ANQGSEA. V lost 6 bases to trimming and J lost 6 bases; unmatched junction nucleotides: 17. This CDR3 region has 17 residues. Full variable domain (outside the CDR3, taken from reference TRBV29-1 and TRBJ1-5): SAVISQKPSRDICQRGTSLTIQCQVDSQVTMMFWYRQQPGQSLTLIATANQGSEATYESGFVIDKFPISRPNLTFSTLTVSNMSPEDSSIYLCSVFGTGAPREGQPQHFGDGTRLSIL.

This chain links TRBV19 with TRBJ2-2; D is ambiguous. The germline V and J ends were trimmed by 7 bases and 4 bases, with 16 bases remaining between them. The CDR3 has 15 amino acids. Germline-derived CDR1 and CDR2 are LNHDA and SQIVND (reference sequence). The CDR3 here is CASTMFATPTGELFF. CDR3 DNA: TGTGCCAGTACCATGTTCGCGACACCCACCGGGGAGCTGTTTTTT.

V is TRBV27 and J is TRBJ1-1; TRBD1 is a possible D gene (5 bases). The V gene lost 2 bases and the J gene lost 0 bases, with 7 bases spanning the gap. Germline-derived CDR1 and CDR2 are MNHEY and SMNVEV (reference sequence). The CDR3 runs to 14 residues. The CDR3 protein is CASSLKGMNTEAFF. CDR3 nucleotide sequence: TGTGCCAGCAGTTTAAAGGGGATGAACACTGAAGCTTTCTTT.

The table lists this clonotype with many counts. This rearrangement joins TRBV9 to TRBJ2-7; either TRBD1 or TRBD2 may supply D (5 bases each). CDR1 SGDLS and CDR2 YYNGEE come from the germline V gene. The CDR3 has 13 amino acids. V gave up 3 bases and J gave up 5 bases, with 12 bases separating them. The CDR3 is CASSGAQGDEQYF. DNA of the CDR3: TGTGCCAGCAGCGGAGCGCAGGGAGACGAGCAGTACTTC.

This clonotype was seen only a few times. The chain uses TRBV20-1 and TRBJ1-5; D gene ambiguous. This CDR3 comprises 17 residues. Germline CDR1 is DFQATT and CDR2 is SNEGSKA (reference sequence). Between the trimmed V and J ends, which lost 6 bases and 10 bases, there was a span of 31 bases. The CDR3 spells CSASVATGIVLRGPQHF. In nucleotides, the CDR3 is TGCAGTGCATCTGTCGCGACTGGGATTGTGTTGCGGGGTCCCCAGCATTTT.

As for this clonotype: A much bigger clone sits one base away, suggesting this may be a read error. The CDR3 coding sequence is TGTACCACCGGCAGGGGGCTCGGTTCACCCCTCCACTTT. It is translated as CTTGRGLGSPLHF. The rearrangement joins TRBV19 to TRBJ1-6; 8 positions agree with TRBD1. Germline V gives CDR1 LNHDA, CDR2 SQIVND (reference sequence). The CDR3 contains 13 residues.

The CDR3 loop is CSVGVSGTGSIGQYF. The CDR3 DNA sequence: TGCAGCGTTGGTGTATCCGGGACAGGGTCAATAGGGCAGTACTTC. The chain recombines TRBV29-1 with TRBJ2-7, with TRBD1 identical over 9 bases. The CDR3 is 15 residues long. Germline assignment: CDR1 SQVTM and CDR2 ANQGSEA. After removal of 4 bases from V and 9 bases from J, the junction contained 16 bases not matched to a gene.

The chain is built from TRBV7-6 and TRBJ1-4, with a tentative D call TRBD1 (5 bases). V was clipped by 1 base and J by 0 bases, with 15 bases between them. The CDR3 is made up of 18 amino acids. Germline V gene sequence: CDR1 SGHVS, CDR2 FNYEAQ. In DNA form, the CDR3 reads TGTGCCAGCAGCTTAGATTACCCAGGGCCCACAACTAATGAAAAACTGTTTTTT. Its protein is CASSLDYPGPTTNEKLFF.

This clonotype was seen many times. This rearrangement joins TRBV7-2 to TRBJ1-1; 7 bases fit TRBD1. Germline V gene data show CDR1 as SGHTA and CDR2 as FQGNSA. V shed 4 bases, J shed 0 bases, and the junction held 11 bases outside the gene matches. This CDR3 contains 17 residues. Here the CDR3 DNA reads TGTGCCAGCAGCTCGGGGGGGACAGCCAGTATGAACACTGAAGCTTTCTTT. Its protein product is CASSSGGTASMNTEAFF.

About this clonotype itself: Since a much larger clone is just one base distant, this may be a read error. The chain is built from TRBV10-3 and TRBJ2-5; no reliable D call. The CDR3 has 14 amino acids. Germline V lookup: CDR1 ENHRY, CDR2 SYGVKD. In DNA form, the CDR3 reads TGTGCCGTCAGTGAGTCGGACGGCCAAGAGACCCAGTACTTC. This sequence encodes CAVSESDGQETQYF.

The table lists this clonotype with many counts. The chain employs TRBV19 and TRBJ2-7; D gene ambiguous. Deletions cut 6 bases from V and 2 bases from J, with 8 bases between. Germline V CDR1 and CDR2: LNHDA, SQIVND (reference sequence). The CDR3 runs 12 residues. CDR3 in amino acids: CASSTETYEQYF. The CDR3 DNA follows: TGTGCCAGTAGCACAGAGACCTACGAGCAGTACTTC.

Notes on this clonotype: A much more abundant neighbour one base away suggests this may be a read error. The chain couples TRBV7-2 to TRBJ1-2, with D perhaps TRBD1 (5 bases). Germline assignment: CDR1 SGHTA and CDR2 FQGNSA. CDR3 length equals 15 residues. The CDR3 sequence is CASSPQVGAVYGYTF. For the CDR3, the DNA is TGCGCCAGCAGCCCTCAAGTTGGGGCAGTGTATGGCTACACCTTC.

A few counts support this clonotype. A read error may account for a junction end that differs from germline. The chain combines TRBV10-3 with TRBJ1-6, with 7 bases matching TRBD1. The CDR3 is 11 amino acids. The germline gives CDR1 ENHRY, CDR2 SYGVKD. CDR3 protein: CASSDDRVNHF. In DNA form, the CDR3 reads TGTGCCAGCAGTGATGACAGGGTGAACCACTTT.

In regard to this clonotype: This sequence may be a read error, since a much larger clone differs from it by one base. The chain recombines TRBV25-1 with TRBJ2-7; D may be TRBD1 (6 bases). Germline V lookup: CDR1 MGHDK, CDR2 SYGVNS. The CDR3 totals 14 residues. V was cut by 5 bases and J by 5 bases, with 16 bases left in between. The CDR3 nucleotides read TGTGCCAGCAGTCTTCCAGGGGACATAAACGAGCAGTACTTC. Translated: CASSLPGDINEQYF.

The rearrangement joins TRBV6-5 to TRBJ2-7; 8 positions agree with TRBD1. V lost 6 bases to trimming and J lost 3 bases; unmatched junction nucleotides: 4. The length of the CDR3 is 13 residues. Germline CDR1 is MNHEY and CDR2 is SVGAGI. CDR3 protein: CASSRDRIYEQYF. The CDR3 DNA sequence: TGTGCCAGCAGCCGGGACAGGATCTACGAGCAGTACTTC.